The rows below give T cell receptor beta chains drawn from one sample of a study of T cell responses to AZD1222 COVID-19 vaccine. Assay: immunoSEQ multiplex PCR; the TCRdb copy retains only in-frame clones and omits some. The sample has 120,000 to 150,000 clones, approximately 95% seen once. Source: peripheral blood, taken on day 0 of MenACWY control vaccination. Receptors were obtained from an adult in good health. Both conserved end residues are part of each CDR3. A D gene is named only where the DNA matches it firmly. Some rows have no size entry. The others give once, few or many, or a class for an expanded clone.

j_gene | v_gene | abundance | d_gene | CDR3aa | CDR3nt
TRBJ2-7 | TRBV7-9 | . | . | CASSPKGLIYTYEQYF | TGTGCCAGCAGCCCGAAGGGACTGATTTATACCTACGAGCAGTACTTC
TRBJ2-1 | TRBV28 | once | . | CASSLASGLPSYNEQFF | TGTGCCAGCAGTTTGGCCAGCGGGTTACCCTCCTACAATGAGCAGTTCTTC
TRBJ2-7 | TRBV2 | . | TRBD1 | CASSDGQGYEQYF | TGTGCCAGCAGTGACGGACAGGGGTACGAGCAGTACTTC
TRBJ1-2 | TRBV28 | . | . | CASSQAGRIPKNYGYTF | TGTGCCAGCAGTCAAGCGGGAAGGATACCAAAGAACTATGGCTACACCTTC
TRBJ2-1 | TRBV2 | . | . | CAIPRSRNEQFF | TGTGCCATCCCGAGGAGTCGCAATGAGCAGTTCTTC
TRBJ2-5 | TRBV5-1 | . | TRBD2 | CASSLAAREALETQYF | TGCGCCAGCAGCTTGGCGGCGCGGGAGGCACTAGAGACCCAGTACTTC
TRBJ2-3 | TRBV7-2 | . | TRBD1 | CASSFSGQGFVDTQYF | TGTGCCAGCAGCTTCTCGGGACAGGGGTTTGTAGATACGCAGTATTTT
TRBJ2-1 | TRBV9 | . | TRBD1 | CASSAGQDPLSSYNEQFF | TGTGCCAGCAGCGCGGGACAGGACCCCTTGAGCTCCTACAATGAGCAGTTCTTC
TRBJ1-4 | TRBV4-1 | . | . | CASSQRTGGGEEKLFF | TGCGCCAGCAGCCAACGAACCGGCGGTGGAGAGGAAAAACTGTTTTTT
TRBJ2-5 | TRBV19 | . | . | CASSTGALYQETQYF | TGTGCCAGTAGTACGGGGGCCTTGTACCAAGAGACCCAGTACTTC
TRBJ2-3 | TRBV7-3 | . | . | CASSLKASTDTQYF | TGTGCCAGCAGCTTAAAGGCTAGCACAGATACGCAGTATTTT
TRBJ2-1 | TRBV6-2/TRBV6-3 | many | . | CASSYSDSYNEQFF | TGTGCCAGCAGTTACTCCGACAGTTACAATGAGCAGTTCTTC
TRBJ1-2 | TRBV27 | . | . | CASSVTGSQGYTF | TGTGCCAGCAGCGTCACAGGGTCTCAAGGCTACACCTTC
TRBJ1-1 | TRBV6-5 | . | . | CASRARDRTEAEAFF | TGTGCCAGCAGAGCGAGGGATCGGACGGAGGCTGAAGCTTTCTTT
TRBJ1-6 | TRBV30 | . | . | CAWSTVVGGSPLHF | TGTGCCTGGAGTACTGTCGTGGGAGGTTCACCCCTCCACTTT
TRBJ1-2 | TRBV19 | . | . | CASSPKGGYGGYGYTF | TGTGCCAGTAGCCCAAAGGGGGGGTACGGTGGCTATGGCTACACCTTC
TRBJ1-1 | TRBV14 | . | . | CASSQVGSRRNTEAFF | TGTGCCAGCAGCCAAGTCGGCAGCCGTCGGAACACTGAAGCTTTCTTT
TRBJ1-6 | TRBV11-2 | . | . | CASSPDSLDSPLHF | TGTGCCAGCAGTCCGGACAGCTTAGATTCACCCCTCCACTTT
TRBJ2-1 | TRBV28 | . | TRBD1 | CASSLLGTDNEQFF | TGTGCCAGCAGTTTATTGGGGACAGACAATGAGCAGTTCTTC
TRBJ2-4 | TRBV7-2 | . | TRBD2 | CASSFTSGSNIQYF | TGTGCCAGCAGCTTCACTAGCGGGAGTAACATTCAGTACTTC
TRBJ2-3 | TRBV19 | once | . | CASSYRDTQYF | TGTGCCAGTAGTTACAGGGATACGCAGTATTTT
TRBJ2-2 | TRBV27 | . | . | CASSLRTPYTGELFF | TGTGCCAGCAGTTTGCGAACACCGTACACCGGGGAGCTGTTTTTT
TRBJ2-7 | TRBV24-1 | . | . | CATSDRTVRKQYF | TGTGCCACCAGTGATAGAACAGTTCGTAAGCAGTACTTC
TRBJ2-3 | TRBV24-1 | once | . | CATSSQGGGPDTQYF | TGTGCCACCAGCTCCCAGGGGGGAGGTCCAGATACGCAGTATTTT
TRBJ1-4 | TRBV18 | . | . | CASSPPSTNEKLFF | TGTGCCAGCTCACCCCCTTCAACTAATGAAAAACTGTTTTTT
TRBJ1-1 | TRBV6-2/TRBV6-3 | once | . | CASSYTTEAFF | TGTGCCAGCAGTTACACCACTGAAGCTTTCTTT
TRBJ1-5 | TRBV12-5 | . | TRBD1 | CASGLALGQGNQPQHF | TGTGCTAGTGGTTTGGCTTTGGGACAGGGGAATCAGCCCCAGCATTTT
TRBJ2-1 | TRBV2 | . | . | CASSEDGYEQFF | TGTGCCAGCAGCGAGGACGGGTATGAGCAGTTCTTC
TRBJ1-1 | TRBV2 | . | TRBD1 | CASSSEGTAGSFF | TGTGCCAGCAGTTCCGAGGGGACAGCCGGATCTTTCTTT
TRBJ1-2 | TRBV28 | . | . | CASISAGYGYTF | TGTGCCAGCATCTCGGCGGGCTATGGCTACACCTTC
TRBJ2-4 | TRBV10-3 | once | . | CAISERRELAKNIQYF | TGTGCCATCAGTGAACGGCGGGAACTAGCCAAAAACATTCAGTACTTC
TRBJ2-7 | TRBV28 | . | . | CASSILSYEQYF | TGTGCCAGCAGTATATTGTCCTACGAGCAGTACTTC
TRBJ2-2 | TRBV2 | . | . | CASSDRDRWGTLFF | TGTGCCAGCAGTGACAGGGACCGCTGGGGTACGCTGTTTTTT
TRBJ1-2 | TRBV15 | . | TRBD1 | CATSSVQGGAGGYTF | TGTGCCACCAGCAGCGTCCAGGGGGGCGCAGGAGGCTACACCTTC
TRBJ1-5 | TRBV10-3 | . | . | CATLEGWSNQPQHF | TGTGCCACCCTGGAGGGCTGGAGCAATCAGCCCCAGCATTTT
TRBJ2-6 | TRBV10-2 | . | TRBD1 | CASSESGGAVGANVLTF | TGCGCCAGCAGTGAGTCAGGGGGCGCCGTTGGGGCCAACGTCCTGACTTTC
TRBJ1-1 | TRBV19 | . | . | CASSIDRGGTEAFF | TGTGCCAGTAGTATAGATCGTGGGGGAACTGAAGCTTTCTTT